Given below is one T cell receptor (beta chain) in context. Its matching antigen is unknown. This specimen comes from a study of a mutant IDH1 vaccine in newly diagnosed glioma. On the study more broadly: Vaccine administration was initiated 4-6 weeks following radiotherapy alone, or with temozolomide cycles.

Profiling relied on immunoSEQ multiplex PCR, and the TCRdb table lists in-frame clones only, not all of them. The sample carries roughly 54,000 clones, 84% recorded once. Time point defined: week 35, safety follow-up. Each vaccine dose was 300 ug of mutant IDH1 20-mer peptide, with topical imiquimod. V gave up 6 bases and J gave up 0 bases, with 8 bases separating them. CDR1 is ENHRY and CDR2 is SYGVKD in the germline V gene. The CDR3 runs to 13 residues. This TCR was sampled from a woman aged 18-30 years with glioma. The chain carries TRBV10-3 and TRBJ1-1; D unresolved. The sample here was PBMCs, taken from a glioma patient whose treatment included an IDH1 peptide vaccine. The CDR3 protein is CAIRQSLNTEAFF. Written as DNA, the CDR3 is TGTGCCATCAGGCAATCCCTGAACACTGAAGCTTTCTTT.